A single sample is the source of the 24 T cell receptor beta chains below, sequenced in a study of shared T cell receptors in the human thymus. The assay was immunoSEQ multiplex PCR, and TCRdb's table has in-frame clones only and misses some. The profile covers under 700,000 clones, with around 82% appearing a single time and more than 0.01% taken by the ten largest. The sample also formed part of further work on human thymus T cells.

The sequenced material came from thymocytes. Receptors originate from a boy in the first two years of life with a congenital heart defect.

This sequence joins TRBV7-2 and TRBJ2-1; possibly TRBD1 for D (7 bases). Trimming removed 3 bases at V and 10 bases at J, with 19 bases between. The length of the CDR3 is 15 residues. CDR1 is SGHTA and CDR2 is FQGNSA in the germline V gene. CDR3 in amino acids: CASSFSSRGVGEQFF. The CDR3 bases are TGTGCCAGCAGCTTCTCTAGCAGGGGGGTTGGGGAGCAGTTCTTC. Full variable domain (rest looked up from reference TRBV7-2 and TRBJ2-1): GAGVSQSPSNKVTEKGKDVELRCDPISGHTALYWYRQSLGQGLEFLIYFQGNSAPDKSGLPSDRFSAERTGGSVSTLTIQRTQQEDSAVYLCASSFSSRGVGEQFFGPGTRLTVL.

This clone showed up just a few times. This rearrangement joins TRBV7-2 to TRBJ1-5; possible D gene TRBD1, 6 bases. This CDR3 comprises 15 residues. CDR1 is SGHTA, CDR2 FQGNSA, per germline. V was clipped by 3 bases and J by 5 bases, with 14 bases between them. CDR3 residues: CASSFEGDGDQPQHF. The CDR3 DNA is TGTGCCAGCAGCTTCGAGGGGGACGGCGATCAGCCCCAGCATTTT.

The chain recombines TRBV7-3 with TRBJ2-1, with 8 bases aligning to TRBD2. J lost 8 bases, V lost 5 bases, and 23 bases had no gene match. Germline CDR1 and CDR2: SGHTA and FQGTGA. The CDR3 extends over 19 amino acids. CDR3: CASSPSGGRTLDPQDEQFF. CDR3 nucleotide sequence: TGTGCCAGCAGCCCCAGCGGCGGGAGGACTCTAGATCCCCAAGATGAGCAGTTCTTC.

The genes are TRBV29-1 and TRBJ1-1, with a possible D match to TRBD1 (5 bases). The CDR3 is 17 residues long. The germline V and J ends were trimmed by 0 bases and 2 bases, with 19 bases remaining between them. Per germline, CDR1 SQVTM and CDR2 ANQGSEA. The CDR3 sequence: CSVEDWGSAGRNTEAFF. CDR3 in DNA: TGCAGCGTTGAAGATTGGGGAAGTGCAGGGCGAAACACTGAAGCTTTCTTT.

This clone was counted only a few times. The chain uses TRBV28 and TRBJ2-1, with 11 bases aligning to TRBD2. CDR3 length: 15 residues. In germline, CDR1 is MDHEN, CDR2 SYDVKM. Trimming removed 5 bases from V and 4 bases from J; junction bases left unmatched: 4. CDR3 loop: CASSRSGRVYNEQFF. The CDR3 DNA is TGTGCCAGCAGTCGTAGCGGGAGGGTGTACAATGAGCAGTTCTTC.

V usage is TRBV27 and J usage is TRBJ2-1; weak D call: TRBD1 (6 bases). Germline assignment: CDR1 MNHEY and CDR2 SMNVEV (reference sequence). The CDR3 consists of 17 residues. Trimming pared 6 bases from V and 9 bases from J, leaving 27 bases between. As DNA, the CDR3 is TGTGCCAGCAGCGCCCTCAAGGGGGACCCCGATGCGGGTGAGCAGTTCTTC. Translated, it gives CASSALKGDPDAGEQFF.

The V and J genes are TRBV27 and TRBJ2-1, with D perhaps TRBD1 or TRBD2 (11 bases each). CDR1 and CDR2 (germline): MNHEY, SMNVEV (reference sequence). V lost 3 bases, J lost 7 bases, and 34 bases lay in between. CDR3 length: 21 residues. The CDR3 sequence: CASSLGQGDRLAGGPRNEQFF. CDR3 DNA sequence: TGTGCCAGCAGTTTGGGACAGGGGGACCGATTAGCGGGAGGGCCGAGAAATGAGCAGTTCTTC.

The chain carries TRBV6-1 and TRBJ2-7; possible D gene TRBD2, 6 bases. The germline CDR1 and CDR2 sequences are MNHNS and SASEGT. The CDR3 is 15 residues long. V lost 3 bases, J lost 6 bases, and 18 bases lay in between. The CDR3 reads CASSDVAPPEGEQYF. The DNA for the CDR3 is TGTGCCAGCAGTGATGTGGCTCCGCCGGAGGGCGAGCAGTACTTC.

This clone has a single count. This rearrangement joins TRBV28 to TRBJ2-7, with 11 bases matching TRBD2. Germline V gene sequence: CDR1 MDHEN, CDR2 SYDVKM. The CDR3 consists of 16 residues. The ends lost 2 bases at V and 7 bases at J; junction bases unmatched: 10. The CDR3: CASSLPRASGRSEQYF. For the CDR3, the DNA is TGTGCCAGCAGTTTACCCCGGGCTAGCGGGAGGTCGGAGCAGTACTTC. The complete variable domain, with remaining parts taken from reference TRBV28 and TRBJ2-7, reads DVKVTQSSRYLVKRTGEKVFLECVQDMDHENMFWYRQDPGLGLRLIYFSYDVKMKEKGDIPEGYSVSREKKERFSLILESASTNQTSMYLCASSLPRASGRSEQYFGPGTRLTVT.

This clone has a handful of counts. The chain recombines TRBV5-6 with TRBJ1-6, with 10 bases fitting TRBD1. This CDR3 spans 18 amino acids. CDR1 and CDR2 from the germline V gene are SGHDT and YYEEEE. Trimming removed 3 bases from V and 7 bases from J; junction bases left unmatched: 13. The CDR3 protein is CASSSNKDRGRTNSPLHF. DNA of the CDR3: TGTGCCAGCAGCTCGAATAAAGACAGGGGGCGAACCAATTCACCCCTCCACTTT.

CDR3 nucleotide sequence: TGTGCCAGCAGCTTAGAAGGGGGCGATCGGCAAGAGACCCAGTACTTC. Translation gives CASSLEGGDRQETQYF. The J gene is TRBJ2-5, the V gene TRBV7-9; TRBD1 agrees at 7 bases. Per germline, CDR1 SEHNR and CDR2 FQNEAQ (reference sequence). The CDR3 has 16 residues. The junction had 7 bases not matched to a gene; V was cut back by 1 base and J by 2 bases.

The chain recombines TRBV27 with TRBJ1-5; D possibly corresponds to TRBD1 (5 bases). The V and J ends lost 0 bases and 7 bases respectively, with 16 bases between them. The CDR3 is made up of 16 amino acids. The germline V gene encodes CDR1 MNHEY and CDR2 SMNVEV (reference sequence). CDR3 nucleotide sequence: TGTGCCAGCAGTTTATCTGGGCAGGGAGGGCGGCAGCCCCAGCATTTT. It yields the protein CASSLSGQGGRQPQHF.

In DNA form, the CDR3 reads TGTGCCTCCAGGGGATCCTACGAGCAGTACTTC. Translation: CASRGSYEQYF. The chain couples TRBV30 to TRBJ2-7; maybe TRBD1 (6 bases). V lost 7 bases and J lost 1, with 8 bases in between. Germline V gene data show CDR1 as GTSNPN and CDR2 as SVGIG (reference sequence). CDR3 length: 11 residues.

This clone was seen just once. The chain combines TRBV14 with TRBJ2-6; the D gene is possibly TRBD1 (6 bases). Per germline, CDR1 SGHDN and CDR2 FVKESK. Trimming cost V 1 base and J 2 bases, with 6 bases left between them. The CDR3 runs to 15 residues. The CDR3 region has the DNA TGTGCCAGCAGCCAAGGGACAGCTGGGGCCAACGTCCTGACTTTC. Its translation: CASSQGTAGANVLTF.

The chain employs TRBV10-3 and TRBJ2-1; D remains unclear. The CDR3 consists of 16 residues. Germline V gene data show CDR1 as ENHRY and CDR2 as SYGVKD. V shed 0 bases and J shed 5 bases, with 14 bases lying between them. CDR3 sequence (DNA): TGTGCCATCAGTGAGTCGAGACTCCCCACACACAATGAGCAGTTCTTC. Protein sequence: CAISESRLPTHNEQFF.

The V and J genes are TRBV28 and TRBJ2-7; TRBD1 aligns across 7 bases. The CDR3 has 14 amino acids. The germline V gene encodes CDR1 MDHEN and CDR2 SYDVKM. Trimming removed 5 bases from V and 0 bases from J; junction bases left unmatched: 4. The chain's CDR3 is CASSNRDSSYEQYF. In DNA form, the CDR3 reads TGTGCCAGCAGTAACCGGGACAGCTCCTACGAGCAGTACTTC.

This clone was counted a few times. V and J are TRBV5-4 and TRBJ1-4, with 8 nucleotides matching TRBD1. After removal of 1 base from V and 7 bases from J, the junction contained 6 bases not matched to a gene. The CDR3 contains 15 residues. Germline values: CDR1 SGHNT, CDR2 YYREEE (reference sequence). CDR3 loop: CASSLSMDRAEKLFF. Here the CDR3 DNA reads TGTGCCAGCAGCTTGTCCATGGACAGGGCTGAAAAACTGTTTTTT.

This clone has more than one count but fewer than ten. The gene calls are TRBV6-5 and TRBJ1-2, with unresolved D. This CDR3 is 12 amino acids long. Trimming stripped 2 bases from V and 4 bases from J, with 5 bases between. Looked up from germline, CDR1 is MNHEY and CDR2 is SVGAGI. As DNA, the CDR3 is TGTGCCAGCAGTTACACCGGCTATGGCTACACCTTC. It encodes CASSYTGYGYTF.

The V call is TRBV4-2, the J call TRBJ1-5, with D possibly TRBD1 on 5 matching bases. Trimming took off 0 bases at V and 3 bases at J, with 15 bases between the two ends. The CDR3 is 17 residues long. Germline V gene sequence: CDR1 LGHNA, CDR2 YNFKEQ. The CDR3 sequence: CASSQEPQGRLNQPQHF. For the CDR3, the DNA is TGTGCCAGCAGCCAAGAACCCCAGGGAAGGCTCAATCAGCCCCAGCATTTT.

V usage is TRBV6-6 and J usage is TRBJ1-2; TRBD1 matches 9 bases. Losses at the gene ends were 5 bases for V and 2 bases for J; bases not matched to a gene: 6. The length of the CDR3 is 15 residues. The V gene's germline CDR1 is MNHNY and CDR2 SVGAGI (reference sequence). This CDR3 reads CASSQPGTGNYGYTF. Here the CDR3 DNA reads TGTGCCAGCAGTCAACCAGGGACAGGGAACTATGGCTACACCTTC.

This chain uses TRBV28 with TRBJ1-5; 9 nucleotides agree with TRBD1. The CDR3 spans 19 residues. V was pared by 5 bases and J by 4 bases, with 18 bases of the junction left unmatched. Germline V lookup: CDR1 MDHEN, CDR2 SYDVKM. CDR3 residues: CASSSHRGHTSLPNQPQHF. In DNA, the CDR3 is TGTGCCAGCAGTAGCCACAGGGGGCATACATCCCTTCCTAATCAGCCCCAGCATTTT.

The J gene is TRBJ2-1, the V gene TRBV6-4; TRBD2 matches 10 bases. The CDR3 runs to 15 residues. The germline V gene encodes CDR1 MRHNA and CDR2 SNTAGT. Trimming cost V 5 bases and J 4 bases; bases outside gene matches: 5. In DNA form, the CDR3 reads TGTGCCAGCAGTCGGTCTAGCGGGAGTTACAATGAGCAGTTCTTC. Protein product: CASSRSSGSYNEQFF.

The chain links TRBV4-3 to TRBJ2-1; 12 bases agree with TRBD2. V trimming: 2 bases; J trimming: 6 bases; junction bases outside the gene matches: 8. The CDR3 covers 17 residues. Per germline, CDR1 LGHNA and CDR2 YSLEER. This chain's CDR3 is CASSQSPSGRGGNEQFF. CDR3 nucleotide sequence: TGCGCCAGCAGCCAAAGCCCTAGCGGGAGGGGCGGCAATGAGCAGTTCTTC.

The genes are TRBV11-3 and TRBJ1-1; D might be TRBD1 (6 bases). The CDR3 runs to 15 residues. The V end lost 5 bases, the J end lost 0 bases, and 13 bases lay between the germline ends. Germline CDR1 and CDR2: SGHNT and YENEEA. In DNA form, the CDR3 reads TGTGCCAGCAGCCCTCGGACAGTCATGAACACTGAAGCTTTCTTT. Protein sequence: CASSPRTVMNTEAFF.